Listed below are T cell receptor beta chains from one sample, sequenced in a study of PD-1 blockade in classical Hodgkin lymphoma. Libraries were prepared by immunoSEQ multiplex PCR; TCRdb keeps only in-frame clonotypes and omits some of them. The sample consists of fewer than 30,000 clones, about 86% of them appearing once. The sequences come from peripheral blood mononuclear cells (PBMCs), collected before the fourth cycle of nivolumab. The receptors here all came from a human donor with classical Hodgkin lymphoma. Both conserved end residues are part of each CDR3. The D gene is left open where the match is weak. Part of the rows lack a size; the others show once, few, many or a class for expanded clones.

D	size	V	J	DNA	CDR3
-	once	TRBV7-3	TRBJ1-1	TGTGCCAGCAGCTTGGGGAGAACCTCTGAAGCTTTCTTT	CASSLGRTSEAFF
-	-	TRBV27	TRBJ1-1	TGTGCCAGCAGTTTTCAAGAGAACACTGAAGCTTTCTTT	CASSFQENTEAFF
-	few	TRBV4-3	TRBJ2-1	TGCGCCAGCAGCCAAGGAGAGGGTCCTCTTCACAATGAGCAGTTCTTC	CASSQGEGPLHNEQFF
TRBD2	-	TRBV4-3	TRBJ2-5	TGCGCCAGCAGCCTTAGCGGGGCCCAAGAGACCCAGTACTTC	CASSLSGAQETQYF
-	-	TRBV7-2	TRBJ2-5	TGTGCCAGCAGCTTAGAAGGGAGCCTTAGGACCCAGTACTTC	CASSLEGSLRTQYF
TRBD1	-	TRBV10-3	TRBJ2-3	TGTGCCATCAGTTGGACAGGGGGCACAGATACGCAGTATTTT	CAISWTGGTDTQYF
-	once	TRBV2	TRBJ1-2	TGTGCCAGCAGTGAACAAGGGAACTATGGCTACACCTTC	CASSEQGNYGYTF
TRBD2	-	TRBV2	TRBJ2-7	TGTGCCAGCAGGGCAGCGGGGAGTAGATACGAGCAGTACTTC	CASRAAGSRYEQYF
-	-	TRBV2	TRBJ1-1	TGTGCCAGCAGGCCCTTCATGAACACTGAAGCTTTCTTT	CASRPFMNTEAFF
-	-	TRBV7-2	TRBJ2-7	TGTGCCAGCAGCATACAGGTTACTTCCTACGAGCAGTACTTC	CASSIQVTSYEQYF
-	-	TRBV4-1	TRBJ2-1	TGCGCCAGCAGCCAAGCTGGGTATAGTAGCGGAGACAATGAGCAGTTCTTC	CASSQAGYSSGDNEQFF
TRBD2	-	TRBV6-4	TRBJ2-1	TGTGCCACTAGACTAGCGGTGAGCTCCTACAATGAGCAGTTCTTC	CATRLAVSSYNEQFF
TRBD2	-	TRBV10-3	TRBJ2-2	TGTGCCATAACCCGGGAGGCCGGCACCGGGGAGCTGTTTTTT	CAITREAGTGELFF
-	-	TRBV5-1	TRBJ1-3	TGCGCCAGCAGCTTGTTTTTTATGGGTGTACAGGCCGACTCTGGAAACACCATATATTTT	CASSLFFMGVQADSGNTIYF
-	-	TRBV6-1	TRBJ1-1	TGTGCCAGCAGTGTAGAGGGGTTTGAGAACACTGAAGCTTTCTTT	CASSVEGFENTEAFF
-	-	TRBV2	TRBJ2-3	TGTGCCATTCTACAGGTCTCCCTGGGGACAGATACGCAGTATTTT	CAILQVSLGTDTQYF
TRBD1	-	TRBV6-5	TRBJ2-7	TGTGCCAGCAGCTTGGGACAGTCCTACGAGCAGTACTTC	CASSLGQSYEQYF
-	-	TRBV7-9	TRBJ1-2	TGTGCCAGCAGCTTAGAGCAGGGGCGTAACAATGGCTACACCTTC	CASSLEQGRNNGYTF
TRBD2	-	TRBV5-1	TRBJ2-1	TGCGCCAGCAGCTTCCGGACTAGTGGCAATGAGCAGTTCTTC	CASSFRTSGNEQFF
-	-	TRBV7-3	TRBJ1-2	TGTGCCAGCAGCTTAACCGCACGCAGGGGCTATGGCTACACCTTC	CASSLTARRGYGYTF